The next 22 T cell receptor beta chains were all read from a single sample in a study of regulatory T cells in long-lasting Graves disease. For TCR beta, libraries came from iRepertoire HTBI primers and Arm-PCR of CDR3 regions. TCRdb called the multiplex PCR reads again in MiXCR, with one record for every CDR3 protein. The sample contains fewer than 650,000 distinct CDR3 sequences, under 20% of which appear only once. As to time point: newly diagnosed GD, antithyroid drugs for less than 3 months. RNA isolated from PBMCs was used to make the TCR library. In addition, the sample was reused for a study of T cells in Graves' hyperthyroidism and ophthalmopathy.

Material: peripheral blood mononuclear cells (PBMCs), obtained at new diagnosis, from a patient treated with antithyroid drugs. All receptors come from a woman younger than 45 with Graves disease.

Concerning this clonotype: Given a far larger clone just one base away, this is likely a sequencing read error. This sequence joins TRBV6-1 and TRBJ1-1, with a tentative D call TRBD1 (6 bases). Germline V gene sequence: CDR1 MNHNS, CDR2 SASEGT. V was clipped by 11 bases and J by 4 bases, with 20 bases between them. The CDR3 has 14 residues. DNA of the CDR3: TGTGCCGGCGGACCACAGGGTTCGTCCACTGAAGCTTTCTTT. Protein: CAGGPQGSSTEAFF.

This clonotype has a count of ten or more. This rearrangement joins TRBV5-1 to TRBJ2-7; the D gene is possibly TRBD1 (6 bases). Per germline, CDR1 SGHRS and CDR2 YFSETQ. This CDR3 spans 15 amino acids. V was trimmed by 0 bases and J by 0 bases, leaving 10 bases between them. CDR3 residues: CASSLGQAPSYEQYF. The DNA of the CDR3 is TGCGCCAGCAGCTTGGGACAGGCGCCCTCCTACGAGCAGTACTTC.

The chain combines TRBV2 with TRBJ2-6; TRBD1 aligns across 9 bases. This CDR3 comprises 17 residues. Unmatched junction bases numbered 7, after V lost 6 bases and J lost 1 base. From germline, CDR1 is SNHLY and CDR2 FYNNEI. Here the CDR3 reads CASRPQGASSGANVLTF. In DNA, the CDR3 is TGTGCCAGCAGACCACAGGGGGCGAGTTCTGGGGCCAACGTCCTGACTTTC.

This clonotype came up many times. The rearrangement joins TRBV28 to TRBJ2-7, with 7 bases aligning to TRBD1. CDR3 length: 10 residues. Looked up from germline, CDR1 is MDHEN and CDR2 is SYDVKM. The CDR3 coding sequence is TGTGGAACAGGGGCCTACGAGCAGTACTTC. The encoded protein is CGTGAYEQYF.

In this sample, this clonotype turned up a few times. The chain couples TRBV12-3 or TRBV12-4 to TRBJ1-6, with D tentatively TRBD1 (5 bases). CDR3 length equals 16 residues. Trimming stripped 5 bases from V and 11 bases from J, with 22 bases between. The CDR3 region is CASSLGVAGMHPPLHF. DNA of the CDR3: TGTGCCAGCAGTCTAGGGGTGGCAGGGATGCATCCACCCCTCCACTTT.

This clonotype appeared a few times. This chain's CDR3 is CASSAGPYEQYF. In DNA, the CDR3 is TGCGCCAGCAGCGCCGGACCCTACGAGCAGTACTTC. This chain links TRBV5-1 with TRBJ2-7, with D hard to call. This CDR3 is 12 amino acids long. Trimming took 4 bases from V and 2 from J, leaving 7 bases between them. The V gene's germline CDR1 is SGHRS and CDR2 YFSETQ.

This clonotype was seen ten or more times. The chain carries TRBV11-2 and TRBJ2-7; no firm D call. Germline assignment: CDR1 SGHAT and CDR2 FQNNGV. The CDR3 runs to 14 residues. Between the trimmed V and J ends, which lost 0 bases and 4 bases, there was a span of 10 bases. The CDR3 DNA sequence: TGTGCCAGCAGCTTAGAGGGCCTTAGTTACGAGCAGTACTTC. Translation gives CASSLEGLSYEQYF.

At least ten counts were recorded for this clonotype. The chain employs TRBV28 and TRBJ2-3; maybe TRBD1 (5 bases). The ends were cut back, 4 bases at V and 3 bases at J, with 11 bases in the middle. The CDR3 has 14 amino acids. The germline gives CDR1 MDHEN, CDR2 SYDVKM. CDR3: CASSSQGLTDTQYF. The CDR3 bases are TGTGCCAGCAGTTCGCAGGGTCTTACAGATACGCAGTATTTT.

In this sample, this clonotype turned up a few times. The chain uses TRBV5-6 and TRBJ2-7; possibly TRBD2 for D (5 bases). The V and J ends lost 4 bases and 3 bases respectively, with 17 bases between them. CDR1 is SGHDT, CDR2 YYEEEE, per germline. The CDR3 covers 15 residues. CDR3 protein: CASSPSLLGLYEQYF. The CDR3 coding sequence is TGTGCCAGCAGCCCCTCACTACTAGGACTCTACGAGCAGTACTTC.

In nucleotides, the CDR3 is TGTGCCAGCAGTTCTGCTCACGAGCAGTACTTC. Its translation is CASSSAHEQYF. The genes are TRBV27 and TRBJ2-7; no firm D call. V lost 4 bases and J 5 bases, leaving 6 bases between the germline ends. Germline V gene sequence: CDR1 MNHEY, CDR2 SMNVEV (reference sequence). The CDR3 covers 11 residues.

J is TRBJ1-1 and V is TRBV12-3 or TRBV12-4; D unresolved. With 5 bases removed from V and 6 bases from J, the gap between germline ends came to 16 bases. The CDR3 spans 14 residues. CDR3 region: CASSTLRLGAEAFF. The CDR3 DNA sequence: TGTGCCAGCAGTACCCTAAGACTAGGTGCTGAAGCTTTCTTT.

The chain joins TRBV5-1 to TRBJ2-1; the D is unclear. CDR3 length: 14 amino acids. Trimming took off 0 bases at V and 8 bases at J, with 12 bases between the two ends. Germline CDR1 and CDR2: SGHRS and YFSETQ. The CDR3 nucleotides read TGCGCCAGCAGCTTGGATTCCGTTAGCCATGAGCAGTTCTTC. Its protein is CASSLDSVSHEQFF.

The sample holds many counts of this clonotype. V is TRBV20-1 and J is TRBJ2-5, with D possibly being TRBD1 or TRBD2 (6 bases each). V lost 0 bases and J lost 5, with 19 bases in between. Germline-derived CDR1 and CDR2 are DFQATT and SNEGSKA (reference sequence). The CDR3 loop spans 16 amino acids. The CDR3 spells CSARDRGGSIGETQYF. Written as DNA, the CDR3 is TGCAGTGCTAGAGACAGGGGAGGTTCTATCGGGGAGACCCAGTACTTC.

This clonotype has a single count. V and J are TRBV6-2 or TRBV6-3 and TRBJ2-7; weak D call: TRBD1 (6 bases). Trimming removed 6 bases from V and 0 bases from J, with 18 bases in between. The CDR3 extends over 16 amino acids. Germline V CDR1 and CDR2: MNHEY, SVGEGT. The CDR3 nucleotides read TGTGCCAGCAGCCGGGGCTCGACAGGCCACTCCTACGAGCAGTACTTC. Translation: CASSRGSTGHSYEQYF.

Only a few counts were recorded for this clonotype. A read error may explain this, as a much larger clone is one base away. The genes are TRBV2 and TRBJ2-7, with no clear D. The CDR3 length is 12 residues. Germline V CDR1 and CDR2: SNHLY, FYNNEI. With 2 bases removed from V and 3 bases from J, the gap between germline ends came to 5 bases. DNA for the CDR3: TGTGCCAGCAGTGAACTTAACTACGAGCAGTACTTC. Protein product: CASSELNYEQYF.

Note on this clonotype: This may come from a read error, since a much larger clone is one base off. The V and J genes are TRBV20-1 and TRBJ2-3; 8 nucleotides match TRBD2. Germline CDR1 DFQATT, CDR2 SNEGSKA (reference sequence). V dropped 3 bases and J dropped 0; count of bases not matched to a gene: 5. CDR3 size: 15 residues. The CDR3 DNA reads TGCAGTGCTAGTGGGGCTAGCGGGAGCACAGATACGCAGTATTTT. Translation: CSASGASGSTDTQYF.

The chain carries TRBV5-6 and TRBJ2-2; tentative D call: TRBD2 (6 bases). Germline CDR1 and CDR2: SGHDT and YYEEEE. This CDR3 spans 14 amino acids. The V and J ends lost 4 bases and 12 bases respectively, with 19 bases between them. CDR3 in amino acids: CASSVDTSPGKLFF. As DNA, the CDR3 is TGTGCCAGCAGCGTTGATACTAGCCCCGGAAAGCTGTTTTTT.

J is TRBJ2-7 and V is TRBV28; D tentatively fits TRBD1 or TRBD2 (5 bases each). Trimming stripped 6 bases from V and 3 bases from J, with 15 bases between. Germline-derived CDR1 and CDR2 are MDHEN and SYDVKM. The length of the CDR3 is 14 residues. The CDR3 here is CASRDSDSRYEQYF. In DNA form, the CDR3 reads TGTGCCAGCAGGGACTCCGACAGCCGCTACGAGCAGTACTTC.

Many counts were recorded for this clonotype. V gene TRBV2 combines with J gene TRBJ1-1; a weak D match, TRBD1 (5 bases). Germline CDR1 reads SNHLY; CDR2 reads FYNNEI. Between the trimmed V and J ends, which lost 10 bases and 5 bases, there was a span of 20 bases. The CDR3 is made up of 14 amino acids. This chain's CDR3 is CATHLRGGRTEAFF. CDR3 sequence (DNA): TGTGCCACCCATTTGAGGGGTGGTAGGACTGAAGCTTTCTTT.

This clonotype occurred a few times. J is TRBJ2-1 and V is TRBV4-1, with D unclear. Trimming took 2 bases from V and 5 from J, leaving 10 bases between them. The CDR3 has 14 amino acids. Germline CDR1 MGHRA, CDR2 YSYEKL. The CDR3, as DNA: TGCGCCAGCAGCCAATCCGCCCGCGACAATGAGCAGTTCTTC. Translated, it gives CASSQSARDNEQFF.

This clonotype was observed many times. The gene calls are TRBV7-3 and TRBJ2-1; no firm D call. There are 13 residues in the CDR3. CDR1 and CDR2 (germline): SGHTA, FQGTGA. Deletions cut 2 bases from V and 2 bases from J, with 4 bases between. In DNA form, the CDR3 reads TGTGCCAGCAGCTTAGCAGCCTACAATGAGCAGTTCTTC. Its protein product is CASSLAAYNEQFF. Together with reference TRBV7-3 and TRBJ2-1, the CDR3 gives the full variable domain: GAGVSQTPSNKVTEKGKYVELRCDPISGHTALYWYRQSLGQGPEFLIYFQGTGAADDSGLPNDRFFAVRPEGSVSTLKIQRTERGDSAVYLCASSLAAYNEQFFGPGTRLTVL.

This clonotype appeared many times. The chain employs TRBV19 and TRBJ1-1; no reliable D call. Per the germline V gene, CDR1 is LNHDA and CDR2 is SQIVND (reference sequence). CDR3 size: 14 residues. The V end lost 4 bases, the J end lost 0 bases, and 9 bases lay between the germline ends. The CDR3 is CASSKSGMNTEAFF. In nucleotides, the CDR3 is TGTGCCAGTAGTAAAAGTGGGATGAACACTGAAGCTTTCTTT.